The clone carrying this T cell receptor (beta chain) was detected a few times. This entry is derived from a study of beta chain features in type 1 diabetes. Of the isolated RNA, all was reverse transcribed, and so the sequenced material was expressed TCRB transcripts. Clones were read by immunoSEQ multiplex PCR, and TCRdb kept only the in-frame ones, dropping some. The sample consists of roughly 450,000 clones, around 14% of them appearing once. The CDR3 runs 14 residues. The germline V gene has CDR1 SQVTM and CDR2 ANQGSEA. After removal of 6 bases from V and 4 bases from J, the junction contained 8 bases not matched to a gene.

This chain joins TRBV29-1 and TRBJ1-5; 8 bases agree with TRBD1. This TCR came from a man aged 30 to 45 in good health. Material for sequencing was naive CD4+ T cells from blood. The CDR3 nucleotides read TGCAGCGTAGAAACAGGGGGTACGAATCAGCCCCAGCATTTT. As protein: CSVETGGTNQPQHF.